The source of this T cell receptor (beta chain) is a study of blood T cell repertoires in COVID-19. Study at large: Italy, Spain and the United States were the sources of the convalescent and acute COVID-19 samples. PBMCs, B-cell-depleted T cells, or T cells were the source of the cDNA or gDNA that made up the material.

There are 14 residues in the CDR3. The germline V and J ends were trimmed by 4 bases and 8 bases, with 18 bases remaining between them. Germline V gene lookup returns CDR1 SGHRS and CDR2 YFSETQ. Original analysis: Amplification from reference gene primers served as the basis for estimated nucleated cell counts. Measured with immunoSEQ multiplex PCR; TCRdb has only the in-frame clones, and not every one. V and J calls and clone size come straight from that table; D and trimming were deduced from the DNA. The data contain 220,000 or so clones, more than 75% of them singletons. This clonotype originated in an elderly woman with COVID-19, enrolled during active disease. The V and J genes are TRBV5-1 and TRBJ2-5, with D possibly matching TRBD1 (7 bases). The sample taken for sequencing was peripheral blood. As DNA, the CDR3 is TGCGCCAGCAGCCCAGACAGGGCCGGGGGTACCCAGTACTTC. This encodes CASSPDRAGGTQYF.